This TCR beta chain was sequenced in a study of cytomegalovirus exposure and HLA in healthy donors. Study as a whole: About 85 million unique TCRs from HLA-typed donors were held in an early release of data.

PCR was performed using 60 Vbeta and 13 Jbeta primers. Measured with immunoSEQ multiplex PCR; TCRdb has only the in-frame clones, and not every one. The sample has about 44,000 clones, approximately 86% seen once. Overall study results and limits: TCR association rates varied by HLA locus in a later analysis, with DRB1 highest and HLA-C lowest. A link between a missense DCLRE1C variant and TCR beta V- and J-gene trimming emerged from a later analysis. The authors assumed roughly uniform sequencing depth across donors for presence/absence analyses.

The CDR3 covers 11 residues. From germline, CDR1 is MNHEY and CDR2 SVGAGI. As for this clone: What it recognizes is unknown. The junction departs from germline at one end; a sequencing error may be responsible.

This receptor was taken from a woman aged 40-49 years in good health and CMV-seropositive. J is TRBJ1-6 and V is TRBV6-5, with unresolved D. Source material: PBMCs. The CDR3 DNA sequence: TGTACCAGCAGTTACGAGGGAACCCTCCACTTT. Amino acid sequence: CTSSYEGTLHF.